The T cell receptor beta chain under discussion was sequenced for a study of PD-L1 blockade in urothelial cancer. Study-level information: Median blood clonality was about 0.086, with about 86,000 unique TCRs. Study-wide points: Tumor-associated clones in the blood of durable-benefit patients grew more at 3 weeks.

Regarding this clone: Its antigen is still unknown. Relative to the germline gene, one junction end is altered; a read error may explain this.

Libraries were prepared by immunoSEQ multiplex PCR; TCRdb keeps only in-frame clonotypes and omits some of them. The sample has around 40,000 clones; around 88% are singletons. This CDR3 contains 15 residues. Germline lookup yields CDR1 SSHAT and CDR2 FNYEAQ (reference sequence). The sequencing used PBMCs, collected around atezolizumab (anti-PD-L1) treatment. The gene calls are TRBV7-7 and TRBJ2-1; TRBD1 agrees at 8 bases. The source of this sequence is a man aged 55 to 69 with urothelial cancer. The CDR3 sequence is CASSPRTGGLGEQFF. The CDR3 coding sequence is TGTGCTAGCAGCCCTAGAACAGGGGGTCTCGGTGAGCAGTTCTTC.